This TCR beta chain was sequenced in a study of T cell clonality in common variable immunodeficiency. Study-wide findings and caveats: The cause of increased CVID clonality remains unclear without subpopulation sequencing. Shared TCRbeta clones were fewer between CVID subjects than controls. Fewer deletions and N-nucleotide insertions were reportedly seen in common variable immunodeficiency TCR beta sequences.

Control and CVID samples contributed equal amounts of genomic DNA. The table came from immunoSEQ multiplex PCR; TCRdb's copy has only in-frame clones and leaves some out. The sample counts 25,000 to 35,000 clones, none seen once; the ten largest own about 4.5%. This clone has at least ten counts. Its antigen is unidentified. The source of this sequence is a person between 18 and 75 years old in good health. The sequenced material came from peripheral blood mononuclear cells.

The DNA read from the CDR3 is TGCGCCAGCAGCTCGATAGCGGGAGTTGGGTACGAG. This encodes CASSSIAGVGYE. The whole CDR3 protein reads CASSSIAGVGYEQYF. The V call is TRBV5-1, the J call TRBJ2-7, with 9 bases lining up with TRBD2. The CDR3 end is not reached by the read, which stops 3 residues before it; the germline J gene fills it in. Germline CDR1 is SGHRS and CDR2 is YFSETQ. CDR3 size: 15 residues. The junction had 8 bases not matched to a gene; V was cut back by 3 bases and J by 4 bases.